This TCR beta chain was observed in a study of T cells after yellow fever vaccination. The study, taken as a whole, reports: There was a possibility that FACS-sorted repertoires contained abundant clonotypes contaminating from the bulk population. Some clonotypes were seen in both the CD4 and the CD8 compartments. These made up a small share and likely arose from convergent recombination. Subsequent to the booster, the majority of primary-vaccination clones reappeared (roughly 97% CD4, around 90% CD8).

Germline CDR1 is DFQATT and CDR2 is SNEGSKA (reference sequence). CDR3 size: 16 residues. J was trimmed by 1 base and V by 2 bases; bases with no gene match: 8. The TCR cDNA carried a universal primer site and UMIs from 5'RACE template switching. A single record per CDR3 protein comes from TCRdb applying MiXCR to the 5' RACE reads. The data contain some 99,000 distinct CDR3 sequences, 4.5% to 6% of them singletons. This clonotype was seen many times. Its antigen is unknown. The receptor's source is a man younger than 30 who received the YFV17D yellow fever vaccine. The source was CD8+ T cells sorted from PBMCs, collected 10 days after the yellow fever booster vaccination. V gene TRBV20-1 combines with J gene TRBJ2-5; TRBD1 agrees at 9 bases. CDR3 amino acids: CSARSLSDRGQETQYF. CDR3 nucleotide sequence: TGCAGTGCTAGATCGCTCTCGGACAGGGGCCAAGAGACCCAGTACTTC.